This T cell receptor beta chain is drawn from a study of blood T cell repertoires in COVID-19 (dated by TCRdb to 2018 to 2020). Turning to the overall study: The collaborator samples originated in the United States, Italy and Spain and spanned the acute and convalescent phases of COVID-19. The material from the prospective study consisted of cDNA or gDNA derived from T cells, B-cell-depleted T cells, or PBMCs. The dataset comprised deeply sampled blood TCRbeta repertoires from subjects exposed to, actively infected with, or recovered from COVID-19. The repertoires were made available in a free public database intended to serve as a resource for research on the immune response to SARS-CoV-2. The samples were drawn from two sources: the first 160 participants of the ongoing ImmuneRACE study, and 1,000 to 1,500 subjects contributed by 6 global collaborators. Sample metadata almost always included a de-identified subject ID, COVID-19 status, age in years and sex. Where HLA class I and class II types were available, the types were taken from metadata supplied by the sample provider, not from assay-based typing.

TCRbeta CDR3 regions were amplified from genomic DNA by means of the immunoSEQ Assay, a bias-controlled multiplex PCR. In the authors' own workflow: Within the assay, amplification of reference gene primers was used to estimate how many nucleated cells each sample contained. Sequence reads were collapsed and filtered to measure the absolute abundance of every unique TCRbeta CDR3 rearrangement. For each sample, productive Simpson clonality was calculated by taking the square root of Simpson's diversity index across productive rearrangements. The source is immuneACCESS, and TCRdb retained only in-frame sequences with V and J called. Part of the clones is not carried over; for the studies checked, unresolved V genes explain less than half of this, and the remainder is unexplained. V and J calls and clone size come straight from that table; D and trimming were deduced from the DNA. The sample profile shows 70,000 or so clones; about nine tenths of them were found once. 29% of the sample is in the top ten clones.

Each collaborating institution followed its own protocols to collect whole blood in K2EDTA tubes. Collaborator samples were shipped for TCRbeta analysis as frozen whole blood, isolated PBMCs, or DNA extracted from either sample type. In the germline V gene (reference sequence), CDR1 corresponds to SGHNT and CDR2 to YYREEE. From the cysteine through the phenylalanine, the CDR3 covers 15 amino acids. Of all the DNA, just the CDR3 is kept, 45 bases in frame from base 1. Relative to germline, V is missing 4 bases and J is missing 2 bases, with 6 bases of the junction outside any gene match. Worth noting for this clone: What this receptor recognizes is not known. No much larger clone is present one base from it, and per-base qualities are unavailable.

Beyond this particular receptor, the publication reports: Clinical and demographic metadata were provided uncurated, with the amount varying by source and participant.

The sequenced sample consisted of peripheral blood. The TCR was taken from an elderly woman with active or convalescent COVID-19. The sequence links TRBV5-4 to TRBJ2-1, with TRBD2 matching 7 junction bases. The CDR3 protein is CASSVGTNTYNEQFF. The DNA is as follows: TGTGCCAGCAGCGTCGGGACTAACACCTACAATGAGCAGTTCTTC.